What follows is one T cell receptor (beta chain) and its context. An end of the junction differs from the germline gene, which may be a read error. The CDR3 consists of 17 residues. CDR1 is MNHEY, CDR2 SMNVEV, per germline (reference sequence). The sample originates from a study of T-cell reconstitution after alpha-beta-depleted transplantation in children. The library targeted TCRbeta and was prepared with unique molecular identifiers. TCRdb passed the PCR reads through MiXCR, listing each CDR3 protein once. This sample has 150,000 to 250,000 distinct CDR3 sequences, with less than 15% found just once.

J is TRBJ1-6 and V is TRBV27, with TRBD1 matching 7 bases. The sequencing here drew on PBMCs from the stem cell graft donor, taken from the stem cell graft. The source is a human donor who donated a stem cell graft to a child with acute lymphoblastic leukemia. CDR3 protein: CTSSFFGTVSYNSPLHF. The CDR3 DNA follows: TGTACCAGCAGTTTTTTCGGGACAGTCTCCTATAATTCACCCCTCCACTTT.